Sequencing of this TCR beta chain was carried out in a study of response to subunit inactivated influenza vaccine. This clonotype was found a few times. What it binds is not known. Study results and limitations: A suggestion made by the authors is that each seasonal influenza vaccination recruits few new T cells.

Each CDR3 protein gets one entry after TCRdb re-called the RT-PCR reads with MiXCR. Found here are a few hundred thousand distinct CDR3 sequences, around 13% of them singletons; the top ten hold over 8.5%. Germline CDR1 reads SGHTA; CDR2 reads FQGTGA. Trimming took off 1 base at V and 8 bases at J, with 12 bases between the two ends. The CDR3 has 14 amino acids. The chain has TRBV7-3 and TRBJ2-1; TRBD1 is a possible D gene (6 bases). This specimen consisted of PBMCs from blood, obtained 12 days after vaccination. This TCR derives from a man aged 45-65 years who received an inactivated influenza vaccine. CDR3 nucleotide sequence: TGTGCCAGCAGCTTAAAGGGGGTCTCGGATGAGCAGTTCTTC. Encoded protein: CASSLKGVSDEQFF.